The clone carrying this T cell receptor (beta chain) has only one observation. The data stem from a study of T cell changes during pregnancy in multiple sclerosis. Germline V gene sequence: CDR1 SEHNR, CDR2 FQNEAQ (reference sequence). V was cut by 7 bases and J by 4 bases, with 17 bases left in between. This CDR3 comprises 14 residues. The data were produced by immunoSEQ multiplex PCR, yet TCRdb's version contains in-frame clones alone and is incomplete. This table has fewer than 50,000 clones, 90% to 95% appearing once. This receptor was obtained from a female donor with multiple sclerosis, enrolled in a pregnancy study. This sequence joins TRBV7-9 and TRBJ2-7; D call uncertain. This specimen consisted of CD8+ T cells from peripheral blood mononuclear cells, obtained in the third trimester of pregnancy. In nucleotides, the CDR3 is TGTGCCAGCACCTCCGACCTACTACGATACGAGCAGTACTTC. As protein: CASTSDLLRYEQYF.